Listed below are T cell receptor beta chains from one sample, sequenced in a study of cytomegalovirus exposure and HLA in healthy donors. Data came from immunoSEQ multiplex PCR; TCRdb stores just in-frame clones and leaves some out. Here the sample spans some 190,000 clones, roughly four fifths being singletons. The sample consisted of PBMCs. The receptors derive from a man aged 18 to 30 in good health and CMV-seronegative. Each CDR3 is given with its conserved first and last residue. D genes are given only for firm matches. For some rows the clone size is stated as once, few or many, or as a class when expanded; others skip it.

cdr3_length d_call j_call clone_size v_call cdr3_aa cdr3_nt
16 . TRBJ1-5 . TRBV7-8 CASSLVRVAGNQPQHF TGTGCCAGCAGCTTAGTAAGGGTAGCGGGCAATCAGCCCCAGCATTTT
11 . TRBJ2-5 . TRBV28 CASSLSAAQYF TGTGCCAGCAGTTTATCCGCGGCCCAGTACTTC
16 . TRBJ2-1 . TRBV5-1 CASSLVQGYSYNEQFF TGCGCCAGCAGCTTGGTCCAGGGTTACTCCTACAATGAGCAGTTCTTC
13 . TRBJ2-1 . TRBV5-6 CASSLVGGDEQFF TGTGCCAGCAGCTTGGTCGGGGGTGATGAGCAGTTCTTC
16 . TRBJ2-7 . TRBV16 CASSQSGTLGGYEQYF TGTGCCAGCAGCCAATCCGGGACCCTAGGGGGCTACGAGCAGTACTTC
18 TRBD1 TRBJ1-2 . TRBV6-1 CASSVYSPGQAPTYGYTF TGTGCCAGCAGTGTTTATTCGCCGGGACAGGCGCCTACTTATGGCTACACCTTC
11 . TRBJ2-5 . TRBV7-9 CASTLEETQYF TGTGCCAGCACGCTAGAAGAGACCCAGTACTTC
13 TRBD2 TRBJ2-7 . TRBV7-2 CASSPGLQYEQYF TGTGCCAGCAGCCCGGGACTACAATACGAGCAGTACTTC
14 . TRBJ1-1 . TRBV13 CASSLRLRDTEAFF TGTGCCAGCAGCTTAAGATTGAGGGACACTGAAGCTTTCTTT
14 . TRBJ2-1 . TRBV9 CASSVGDTYNEQFF TGTGCCAGCAGCGTGGGGGACACCTACAATGAGCAGTTCTTC
16 . TRBJ2-2 . TRBV5-1 CASSLRQLTNTGELFF TGCGCCAGCAGCTTGAGACAGCTTACGAACACCGGGGAGCTGTTTTTT
13 . TRBJ2-1 . TRBV11-2 CASSLGRNNEQFF TGTGCCAGCAGCTTAGGCAGGAACAATGAGCAGTTCTTC
16 . TRBJ2-7 once TRBV6-6 CASSYSVRRTSYEQYF TGTGCCAGCAGTTACTCAGTCCGGAGGACTTCCTACGAGCAGTACTTC
14 . TRBJ2-7 few TRBV6-1 CASRNRQVPYEQYF TGTGCCAGCAGGAATAGACAGGTCCCCTACGAGCAGTACTTC
14 TRBD1 TRBJ2-7 . TRBV19 CASSSRQGSNEQYF TGTGCCAGTAGTTCGAGACAGGGATCCAACGAGCAGTACTTC
14 . TRBJ2-5 . TRBV7-2 CASTLGGGQETQYF TGTGCCAGCACCCTCGGCGGAGGACAAGAGACCCAGTACTTC
14 . TRBJ1-1 . TRBV9 CASSAQVGNTEAFF TGTGCCAGCAGCGCTCAGGTTGGGAACACTGAAGCTTTCTTT
13 . TRBJ1-2 . TRBV5-1 CASSLGTGNGYTF TGCGCCAGCAGCTTGGGAACAGGGAACGGCTACACCTTC